These T cell receptor beta chains were read from a single sample in a study of shared clonotypes between healthy human individuals. This table comes from immunoSEQ multiplex PCR, and its TCRdb copy is limited to in-frame clones, with some not included. The sample yields over a million clones, approximately 98% seen once. Sequences were obtained from naive CD4+ T cells sorted from blood. The source of these receptors is a man aged 30-40 years in good health. CDR3s leave out the opening cysteine and the closing phenylalanine or tryptophan.

V gene: TRBV9
CDR3 protein: ASSVQGWTEAF

V gene: TRBV5-4
CDR3 protein: ASSLEELGGNTIY

V gene: TRBV10-1
CDR3 protein: ASSDRSGSFPGGSLIDTQY

V gene: TRBV30
CDR3 protein: AWSRKRQETQY

V gene: TRBV7-9
CDR3 protein: ASSLVTSGRETQY

V gene: TRBV5-4
CDR3 protein: ASSLEPNSGNTIY

V gene: TRBV5-5
CDR3 protein: ASSLALAGANEQF

V gene: TRBV28
CDR3 protein: ASLYRPGSFHEQY

V gene: TRBV7-9
CDR3 protein: ASSLRQGYTGELF

V gene: TRBV19
CDR3 protein: ASSPHGWDTGEGDTQY

V gene: TRBV5-1
CDR3 protein: ASSPSGANTGELF

V gene: TRBV29-1
CDR3 protein: SAGQGEGDTQY

V gene: TRBV11-2
CDR3 protein: ASSLGTGLSTEAF

V gene: TRBV4-3
CDR3 protein: ASSQDHRRASYYEQY

V gene: TRBV7-7
CDR3 protein: ASSPGTGVYNEQF

V gene: TRBV5-1
CDR3 protein: ASSYWDSPYEQY

V gene: TRBV28
CDR3 protein: ASSLWPVYGYT

V gene: TRBV7-2
CDR3 protein: ASSPRTGERNYGYT

V gene: TRBV5-1
CDR3 protein: ASSLDGTIGVETQY

V gene: TRBV11-2
CDR3 protein: ASSLDGGVTGELF

V gene: TRBV9
CDR3 protein: ASSAQGQGGAF

V gene: TRBV18
CDR3 protein: ASSLGLAGPYNEQF

V gene: TRBV30
CDR3 protein: AWSAGGGHPYSNQPQH

V gene: TRBV29-1
CDR3 protein: SVAPTGSETQY

V gene: TRBV5-4
CDR3 protein: ASSFSGQGAYEQY

V gene: TRBV7-6
CDR3 protein: ASSSDSTYNEQF

V gene: TRBV2
CDR3 protein: ASRDRVAIEKLF

V gene: TRBV10-2
CDR3 protein: ASSESYGSGGYT

V gene: TRBV2
CDR3 protein: ASGGQLNTEAF

V gene: TRBV19
CDR3 protein: ASSFRLAGVGGTGELF

V gene: TRBV11-2
CDR3 protein: ASSLRVLAPYEQY

V gene: TRBV29-1
CDR3 protein: SVSGRVTYEQY

V gene: TRBV7-9
CDR3 protein: ASSLVEGTEAF

V gene: TRBV6-1
CDR3 protein: ASTTSGVNEQF